Given below is one T cell receptor beta chain in context. Its antigen target is currently unknown. Base qualities are not provided; no much larger clone lies one nucleotide away. The sample belongs to a study of somatic mutations in cytotoxic T cells in rheumatoid arthritis (dated by TCRdb to the late 2010s). About the investigation overall: Peripheral blood (approximately 30 ml EDTA) was collected from patients immediately after diagnosis and before any treatment began. Sorted V beta1+ cells also underwent TCRB sequencing, and some V beta antibody-stained T-cell populations were flow-sorted at nearly 100% purity on a FACSAria II or Sony SH800. Whether expanded CD8+ T-cell clones in untreated, newly diagnosed rheumatoid arthritis carry somatic mutations was the study question, and clonality was characterized with TCRB deep sequencing. A total of 60 to 80 rheumatoid arthritis patients and 20 or so healthy controls underwent TCRB deep sequencing. Median age was essentially the same in the patient group and the control group. General findings and caveats noted by the study authors: There was no significant difference in CD8+ T-cell clonality between rheumatoid arthritis patients and age-matched healthy controls. It was unknown which antigens the expanded CD8+ clones targeted, and their absence from virus-specific databases did not exclude viral specificity. The slight underrepresentation of TRBV07 in patients was not corrected for multiple comparisons. In about an eighth of the roughly 60 patients the largest CD8+ clone exceeded 20% of CD8+ cells, and several identical CD8+ TCRB sequences were shared between blood and synovial fluid. Healthy controls showed no age-related increase in CD8+ clonality, whereas patients did (Spearman r ~ 0.49).

Trimming takes 1 base from V and 7 bases from J, and the germline ends sit 13 bases apart. The CDR3 starts with the cysteine, ends with the phenylalanine, and has 14 residues. CDR3 DNA only is kept here, 42 bases in frame from base 1. The germline V gene specifies MGHRA as CDR1 and YSYEKL as CDR2. Flow cytometry confirmed the purity of CD4+ and CD8+ cells that had been isolated by positive magnetic bead selection on an AutoMACS. A TCR V beta antibody panel was used in flow cytometry to screen first for clonal expansions, which were then characterized by TCRB deep sequencing of sorted CD8+ fractions. Ficoll-Paque PLUS density gradient separation was used to isolate peripheral blood mononuclear cells. Nucleospin Tissue or Tissue XS kits were used to extract DNA from CD4-enriched, CD8-enriched or PBMC samples, and a Qubit 2.0 fluorometer was used for quantification. Sequencing of TCRB CDR3 was done on genomic DNA with the immunoSEQ assay. The paper's data handling went like this. Published virus-specific TCRB sequences were compared with patient CD8+ clones larger than 1%, and only a few matches were found. Analyses were restricted to productive TCRB rearrangements. A clone was defined by a unique TCRB CDR3 sequence, and clonality was computed as a productive clonality index based on Shannon entropy. Repertoire overlap for a pair of samples was computed from each clone's template counts relative to total templates per sample. Flow cytometry-measured V-gene usage correlated with V-gene usage from TCRB sequencing, with a Spearman r of approximately 0.55. TCRdb carries this immuneACCESS record with in-frame sequences only. Its versions omit some clonotypes, under half of them owing to an unresolved V gene in the studies checked, with the rest unexplained. V and J calls plus clone size are reproduced from that table; the DNA served to infer D and trimming. The sample table contains approximately 18,000 clones; only one count was recorded for over 75% of them. The ten most abundant clones make up roughly 10% of the sample.

The sample comprised CD8+ T cells sorted from blood. The TCR comes from an adult with rheumatoid arthritis. The rearrangement combines TRBV4-1 with TRBJ1-2; matching of 5 bases hints at TRBD1 as the D gene. The sequence in DNA is TGCGCCAGCAGCCAAGGGGGGACGCAGGGTGGCTACACCTTC. It specifies CASSQGGTQGGYTF.